The rows below give T cell receptor beta chains drawn from one sample of a study of control samples from healthy donors and cancer patients. Generated by immunoSEQ multiplex PCR, the TCRdb table keeps only in-frame clones and is missing some. The repertoire holds some 160,000 clones, with 90% to 95% as singletons. Specimen: blood. These receptors all stem from a woman aged 40 to 50 in good health. Both conserved end residues are trimmed from each CDR3. Each record gives: clone size, V gene, CDR3 length, CDR3 protein. Some rows mark clone size as missing; the rest say once, few, many or name a class of expanded clone.

>-|TRBV19|13
ASSEYGTAYNEQF
>-|TRBV4-2|15
ASSQEGTPWVQETQY
>-|TRBV11-1|12
ASSPGGRATGYT
>-|TRBV2|11
ASSVGENTEAF
>-|TRBV30|9
AWLTGAQPY
>-|TRBV20-1|13
SASYGHPSGNTIY
>-|TRBV4-3|13
ASSQEITGDSPLH
>-|TRBV5-1|14
ASSLAGGQTYNEQF
>-|TRBV6-1|14
ASSEIRDFLGNTIY
>-|TRBV5-4|12
ASSLDVGADTQY
>-|TRBV6-2/TRBV6-3|15
ASSWPGRTSSYNEQF
>-|TRBV9|13
ASSVAGATNEKLF
>-|TRBV11-2|11
ASGTFAWGEAF
>-|TRBV27|14
ASSPSGGSSYNEQF
>once|TRBV11-2|11
ASSSGRQETQY
>once|TRBV9|12
ASSVGQGGYEQY
>-|TRBV6-5|13
ASSRSGTGFSEQY
>-|TRBV7-2|14
ASSLGGQGRYYGYT
>-|TRBV6-2/TRBV6-3|14
ASSPKARLADYEQY
>-|TRBV19|14
ASSTPGQGSNSPLR
>-|TRBV6-5|11
ASHMAGNYGYT
>few|TRBV10-1|12
ASSEVPYTGELF
>-|TRBV19|15
ASSSNLGRTGTGELF
>once|TRBV7-2|10
ASTAALYEQY
>-|TRBV9|12
ASSPRQGDTEAF
>-|TRBV6-5|11
AIRQGAGGVQY
>-|TRBV6-5|12
ASSETVGYQPQH